Sequencing of this T cell receptor beta chain was carried out in a study of blood T cells in healthy people across ages. This clonotype showed up many times. Its antigen is not known. The CDR3 sequence is 12 residues long. The ends lost 7 bases at V and 11 bases at J; junction bases unmatched: 7. Study-level points and caveats: What prevented conclusive comparison of naive and antigen-experienced cells was that PBMCs were unsorted.

For the second PCR, which ran for 7 to 11 cycles, a sample-barcoded 5' primer and a J-beta primer mix were used. In TCRdb, the 5' RACE reads were re-called with MiXCR into one record per CDR3 protein. The sample includes roughly 800,000 distinct CDR3 sequences, roughly 25% of them seen just once. This sample was shared with a second study, whose subject was T cells of mothers and their children.

The chain links TRBV12-3 or TRBV12-4 to TRBJ1-4; 7 bases are shared with TRBD1. This clonotype originated in a boy younger than 18 in good health. Sample: blood. The chain's CDR3 is CASTPGQPKLFF. As DNA, the CDR3 is TGTGCCAGCACCCCGGGACAGCCCAAACTGTTTTTT.